Reported below is one T cell receptor (beta chain). Germline values: CDR1 MNHEY, CDR2 SVGAGI. The ends were cut back, 2 bases at V and 4 bases at J, with 9 bases in the middle. This CDR3 is 14 amino acids long. Unique molecular identifiers were used to barcode this TCRbeta library. TCRdb reprocessed the PCR reads via MiXCR and lists one record per CDR3 protein. This table holds 900,000 or so distinct CDR3 sequences, 15% to 20% found once. This sample was taken from a study of T-cell reconstitution after alpha-beta-depleted transplantation in children. The starting material was PBMCs, mostly from graft donor cells, obtained 360 days after TCRalphabeta/CD19-depleted stem cell transplant. This chain uses TRBV6-5 with TRBJ1-5, with D unclear. The TCR comes from a male patient between 5 and 17 years old who had a stem cell transplant for acute lymphoblastic leukemia, so the T cells may come from the graft donor. This CDR3 is CASSYGPVNQPQHF. The CDR3 DNA sequence: TGTGCCAGCAGTTACGGGCCAGTAAATCAGCCCCAGCATTTT.